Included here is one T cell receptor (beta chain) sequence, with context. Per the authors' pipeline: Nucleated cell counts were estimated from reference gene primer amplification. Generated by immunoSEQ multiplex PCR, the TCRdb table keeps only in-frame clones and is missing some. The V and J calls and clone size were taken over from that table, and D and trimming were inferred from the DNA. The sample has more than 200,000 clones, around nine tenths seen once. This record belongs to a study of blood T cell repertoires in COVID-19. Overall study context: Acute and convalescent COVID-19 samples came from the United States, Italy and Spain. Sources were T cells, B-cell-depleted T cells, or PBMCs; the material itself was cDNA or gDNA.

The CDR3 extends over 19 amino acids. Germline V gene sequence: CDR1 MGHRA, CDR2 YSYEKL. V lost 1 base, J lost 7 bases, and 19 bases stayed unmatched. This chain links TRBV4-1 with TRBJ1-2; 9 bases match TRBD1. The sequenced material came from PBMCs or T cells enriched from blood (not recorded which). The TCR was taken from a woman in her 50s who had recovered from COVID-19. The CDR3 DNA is TGCGCCAGCAGCCAAGTGTCTAGTTTTACAGGGGGCGCAGATACTGGCTACACCTTC. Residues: CASSQVSSFTGGADTGYTF.